The 31 T cell receptor beta chains in this list originate from one sample, sequenced in a study of T-cell reconstitution after alpha-beta-depleted transplantation in children. This sample's TCRbeta library carried unique molecular identifier barcodes. TCRdb re-analysed the PCR reads in MiXCR, keeping a single row per CDR3 protein. Of about 400,000 distinct CDR3 sequences detected, approximately 12% appear once; the ten largest clones hold over 3.5%. Sequenced here: PBMCs, sampled from the stem cell graft. The receptor set was obtained from a human donor who donated a stem cell graft to a child with Fanconi anemia.

The chain links TRBV5-1 to TRBJ1-4; TRBD1 matches 9 bases. The CDR3 totals 15 residues. Trimming cost V 4 bases and J 8 bases; bases outside gene matches: 9. Germline CDR1 reads SGHRS; CDR2 reads YFSETQ. The CDR3 spells CASSNNRGRAEKLFF. CDR3 nucleotides: TGCGCCAGCAGCAACAACAGGGGGCGAGCGGAAAAACTGTTTTTT.

This clonotype occurred a few times. J is TRBJ2-1 and V is TRBV2; D possibly corresponds to TRBD2 (7 bases). This CDR3 has 13 residues. Germline CDR1 and CDR2: SNHLY and FYNNEI. Trimming pared 4 bases from V and 8 bases from J, leaving 12 bases between. CDR3 sequence reads: CASSAGRGYEQFF. The CDR3 nucleotides read TGTGCCAGCAGTGCGGGGAGGGGGTATGAGCAGTTCTTC.

The sample holds many counts of this clonotype. The chain joins TRBV28 to TRBJ2-7; D is unclear. The CDR3 is 14 amino acids. V lost 3 bases, J lost 2 bases, and 11 bases lay in between. CDR1 is MDHEN, CDR2 SYDVKM, per germline. The CDR3 reads CASSLAAGAYEQYV. DNA of the CDR3: TGTGCCAGCAGTTTGGCAGCCGGCGCCTACGAGCAGTACGTC.

This clonotype was found a few times. V is TRBV6-2 or TRBV6-3 and J is TRBJ1-2; maybe TRBD1 (6 bases). V lost 2 bases to trimming and J lost 6 bases, with 10 bases between them. The germline gives CDR1 MNHEY, CDR2 SVGEGT. The CDR3 is 13 amino acids. CDR3 sequence (DNA): TGTGCCAGCAGTTACGGCGGGGGCCATGGCTACACCTTC. It is translated as CASSYGGGHGYTF.

The table lists this clonotype with many counts. The chain links TRBV12-3 or TRBV12-4 to TRBJ2-2; possible D gene TRBD2, 6 bases. CDR3 length: 13 amino acids. V was pared by 5 bases and J by 6 bases, with 10 bases between. CDR3 in amino acids: CASSISGPGELFF. The CDR3 bases are TGTGCCAGCAGTATAAGCGGGCCCGGGGAGCTGTTTTTT.

This clonotype was seen repeatedly, ten times or more. This sequence joins TRBV10-3 and TRBJ1-1, with a weak D call TRBD1 (6 bases). Germline V gene lookup returns CDR1 ENHRY and CDR2 SYGVKD. V lost 10 bases, J lost 0 bases, and 12 bases lay in between. This CDR3 is 13 amino acids long. As DNA, the CDR3 is TGTGCCACCTGGGGGGCAGTGAACACTGAAGCTTTCTTT. Its protein is CATWGAVNTEAFF.

This clonotype has only a few counts. This chain connects TRBV29-1 to TRBJ2-5, with 15 bases aligning to TRBD2. The CDR3 sequence is 16 residues long. Germline V CDR1 and CDR2: SQVTM, ANQGSEA. Trimming at V came to 5 bases and at J to 4 bases, leaving 8 bases not matched to a gene. The CDR3 nucleotides read TGCAGCGTTAGGGTGGGACTAGCGGGGGGAGGAGAGACCCAGTACTTC. This codes for CSVRVGLAGGGETQYF.

The sample holds a few counts of this clonotype. The chain is built from TRBV30 and TRBJ2-5, with unresolved D. CDR1 and CDR2 from the germline V gene are GTSNPN and SVGIG (reference sequence). This CDR3 contains 13 residues. V was clipped by 3 bases and J by 5 bases, with 13 bases between them. The CDR3 nucleotides read TGTGCCTGGAGCCCAGGCTTCCCGGAGACCCAGTACTTC. This sequence encodes CAWSPGFPETQYF.

This clonotype was counted at least ten times. V usage is TRBV28 and J usage is TRBJ2-7; the match to TRBD1 covers 7 bases. The germline V gene has CDR1 MDHEN and CDR2 SYDVKM. Unmatched junction bases numbered 4, after V lost 3 bases and J lost 2 bases. CDR3 length equals 14 residues. CDR3 in DNA: TGTGCCAGCAGTTTGAGGGACAGCGCCTACGAGCAGTACTTC. This encodes CASSLRDSAYEQYF.

In this sample, this clonotype turned up many times. The chain recombines TRBV5-6 with TRBJ1-5, with unresolved D. CDR1 and CDR2 (germline): SGHDT, YYEEEE. The V end lost 2 bases, the J end lost 5 bases, and 5 bases lay between the germline ends. The CDR3 covers 12 residues. This CDR3 reads CASSFGDQPQHF. The DNA of the CDR3 is TGTGCCAGCAGCTTTGGGGATCAGCCCCAGCATTTT.

Many counts were recorded for this clonotype. The V gene is TRBV5-1, the J gene TRBJ2-2, with a possible D match to TRBD1 (5 bases). Germline V gene lookup returns CDR1 SGHRS and CDR2 YFSETQ. The CDR3 is 18 amino acids. The ends were cut back, 4 bases at V and 0 bases at J, with 19 bases in the middle. As DNA, the CDR3 is TGCGCCAGCAGCAGAACCGACAGCCGAACCACGAACACCGGGGAGCTGTTTTTT. Its translation is CASSRTDSRTTNTGELFF.

This clonotype was counted only a few times. V usage is TRBV12-3 or TRBV12-4 and J usage is TRBJ2-5; D gene ambiguous. The V end was cut by 8 bases, the J end by 5 bases, with 9 bases between. CDR3 length: 11 residues. For the CDR3, the DNA is TGTGCCAGCGGTCGACTGGAGACCCAGTACTTC. Translated: CASGRLETQYF.

This chain connects TRBV27 to TRBJ2-1; D possibly uses TRBD1 or TRBD2 (5 bases each). The CDR3 covers 16 residues. V lost 0 bases, J lost 4 bases, and 13 bases lay in between. Germline CDR1 reads MNHEY; CDR2 reads SMNVEV (reference sequence). CDR3 in DNA: TGTGCCAGCAGTTTATCGTCCGGGACCTTATACAATGAGCAGTTCTTC. Protein: CASSLSSGTLYNEQFF.

The sample holds many counts of this clonotype. This chain uses TRBV7-7 with TRBJ2-5; D ambiguous. The CDR3 runs 13 residues. Germline values: CDR1 SSHAT, CDR2 FNYEAQ (reference sequence). Trimming pared 6 bases from V and 4 bases from J, leaving 12 bases between. CDR3 sequence (DNA): TGTGCCAGCAGTCCCAGCTCGGGAGAGACCCAGTACTTC. This encodes CASSPSSGETQYF.

The DNA of the CDR3 is TGTGCCAGCAGCTACTCGGTACTGACCGGCTCTGGGGCCAACGTCCTGACTTTC. Translating gives CASSYSVLTGSGANVLTF. The chain carries TRBV7-4 and TRBJ2-6; no clear D gene. The CDR3 length is 18 residues. Germline-derived CDR1 and CDR2 are SGHVT and SQSDAQ. The V end was cut by 4 bases, the J end by 0 bases, with 16 bases between.

In its sample, this clonotype was seen a few times. Germline is not matched at one junction end, which may reflect a read error. The genes are TRBV3-1 and TRBJ1-3, with D perhaps matching TRBD1 (6 bases). Per germline, CDR1 LGHDT and CDR2 YNNKEL (reference sequence). The CDR3 covers 15 residues. The CDR3 coding sequence is TGTGCCAGCACCCAAGGGGGGTACTCTGGAAACACCATATATTTT. Residues: CASTQGGYSGNTIYF.

This clonotype was recorded at least ten times. The chain uses TRBV7-2 and TRBJ2-5; either TRBD1 or TRBD2 may supply D (6 bases each). CDR1 is SGHTA and CDR2 is FQGNSA in the germline V gene. CDR3 size: 15 residues. Trimming left V 4 bases short and J 4 bases short, with 16 bases between. CDR3 amino acids: CASSYQWGRGETQYF. The DNA of the CDR3 is TGTGCCAGCAGCTATCAGTGGGGGCGGGGAGAGACCCAGTACTTC. The whole variable domain, remainder taken from reference TRBV7-2 and TRBJ2-5, is GAGVSQSPSNKVTEKGKDVELRCDPISGHTALYWYRQSLGQGLEFLIYFQGNSAPDKSGLPSDRFSAERTGGSVSTLTIQRTQQEDSAVYLCASSYQWGRGETQYFGPGTRLLVL.

The chain couples TRBV11-2 to TRBJ2-5; 10 bases fit TRBD2. The germline V gene has CDR1 SGHAT and CDR2 FQNNGV. V trimming: 1 base; J trimming: 3 bases; junction bases outside the gene matches: 2. The CDR3 runs to 15 residues. The CDR3 loop is CASSLVTSGKETQYF. The CDR3 coding sequence is TGTGCCAGCAGCTTAGTAACTAGCGGGAAAGAGACCCAGTACTTC.

At least ten counts were recorded for this clonotype. The chain combines TRBV5-6 with TRBJ2-5; D might be TRBD2 (5 bases). The germline gives CDR1 SGHDT, CDR2 YYEEEE. This CDR3 contains 13 residues. V was clipped by 4 bases and J by 7 bases, with 14 bases between them. The CDR3 DNA sequence: TGTGCCAGCAGCCCTTGGACTGAAGGGACCCAGTACTTC. Amino acid sequence: CASSPWTEGTQYF.

This clonotype appeared a few times. V and J are TRBV28 and TRBJ1-3; D not certain. CDR3 length equals 16 residues. With 2 bases removed from V and 0 bases from J, the gap between germline ends came to 11 bases. CDR1 MDHEN and CDR2 SYDVKM come from the germline V gene. CDR3 DNA: TGTGCCAGCAGTTTACTGGGAGAGGACTCTGGAAACACCATATATTTT. This translates into CASSLLGEDSGNTIYF.

This clonotype is a singleton in its sample. This CDR3 is CASSYISQGMGEQFF. For the CDR3, the DNA is TGTGCCAGCAGTTACATCTCTCAAGGGATGGGTGAGCAGTTCTTC. This chain joins TRBV6-5 and TRBJ2-1, with no clear D. The CDR3 runs to 15 residues. The ends were cut back, 2 bases at V and 9 bases at J, with 17 bases in the middle. Germline V lookup: CDR1 MNHEY, CDR2 SVGAGI.

This clonotype has just a few counts. This chain connects TRBV5-1 to TRBJ1-1; the D is unclear. CDR3 length: 15 amino acids. Germline loops: CDR1 SGHRS, CDR2 YFSETQ. V dropped 0 bases and J dropped 1 base, with 10 bases sitting between them. The CDR3 reads CASSLAGSANTEAFF. CDR3 coding DNA: TGCGCCAGCAGCTTGGCCGGCAGCGCGAACACTGAAGCTTTCTTT.

This clonotype has just a few counts. This chain joins TRBV20-1 and TRBJ1-1; D is perhaps TRBD1 (6 bases). V was cut by 0 bases and J by 1 base, with 18 bases left in between. Germline V gives CDR1 DFQATT, CDR2 SNEGSKA (reference sequence). This CDR3 is 17 amino acids long. The CDR3 is CSARDLQGFHPNTEAFF. Written as DNA, the CDR3 is TGCAGTGCTAGAGACCTACAGGGTTTTCACCCGAACACTGAAGCTTTCTTT.

This clonotype was counted ten times or more. The chain employs TRBV12-3 or TRBV12-4 and TRBJ2-5; TRBD2 agrees at 12 bases. This CDR3 has 15 residues. Germline trimming cut 5 bases from V and 2 bases from J; bases unmatched to any gene: 3. The CDR3 DNA reads TGTGCCAGCAGTCCACTAGCGGGGGGACAAGAGACCCAGTACTTC. This translates into CASSPLAGGQETQYF.

The chain carries TRBV20-1 and TRBJ1-5; 11 nucleotides line up with TRBD1. Trimming took 4 bases from V and 5 from J; bases not matched to a gene: 16. The CDR3 contains 18 residues. Germline lookup yields CDR1 DFQATT and CDR2 SNEGSKA (reference sequence). CDR3 sequence reads: CSATEPGQGVLWDQPQHF. For the CDR3, the DNA is TGCAGTGCTACAGAACCGGGACAGGGGGTTTTGTGGGATCAGCCCCAGCATTTT.

The genes are TRBV18 and TRBJ2-7; possible D gene TRBD1, 5 bases. CDR1 is KGHSH and CDR2 is LQKENI in the germline V gene. Trimming left V 2 bases short and J 6 bases short, with 17 bases between. This CDR3 contains 15 residues. The CDR3 DNA follows: TGTGCCAGCTCACCAGTAGGGGCCACAAGGGGCGAGCAGTACTTC. Encoded protein: CASSPVGATRGEQYF.

V and J are TRBV18 and TRBJ2-1, with D possibly TRBD2 on 6 matching bases. The CDR3 runs to 18 residues. Germline V gene data show CDR1 as KGHSH and CDR2 as LQKENI. Trimming left V 4 bases short and J 5 bases short, with 24 bases between. This CDR3 is CASSRFMGGASTNNEQFF. In nucleotides, the CDR3 is TGTGCCAGCTCACGGTTTATGGGCGGGGCCTCTACCAACAATGAGCAGTTCTTC.

The J gene is TRBJ2-3, the V gene TRBV3-1; TRBD2 might be the D (5 bases). Trimming removed 1 base from V and 1 base from J, with 9 bases in between. There are 15 residues in the CDR3. Germline loops: CDR1 LGHDT, CDR2 YNNKEL (reference sequence). The CDR3 DNA sequence: TGTGCCAGCAGCCAAGCTTTTAGCGGCACAGATACGCAGTATTTT. Encoded protein: CASSQAFSGTDTQYF.

This clonotype occurred a few times. The V call is TRBV10-3, the J call TRBJ1-4; no clear D gene. The germline V gene encodes CDR1 ENHRY and CDR2 SYGVKD. V lost 0 bases and J lost 8, with 16 bases in between. The CDR3 runs to 16 residues. CDR3 bases: TGTGCCATCAGTGAGTCGACGTCTGGGCCTGACGAAAAACTGTTTTTT. Translation gives CAISESTSGPDEKLFF.

The V call is TRBV5-5, the J call TRBJ2-7; D remains unclear. This CDR3 has 11 residues. With 3 bases removed from V and 7 bases from J, the gap between germline ends came to 8 bases. Germline CDR1 is SGHKS and CDR2 is YYEKEE (reference sequence). Here the CDR3 reads CASSSGPEQYV. CDR3 bases: TGTGCCAGCAGCTCGGGTCCGGAGCAGTACGTC.

The chain combines TRBV4-2 with TRBJ2-5; 7 bases align to TRBD2. CDR1 and CDR2 from the germline V gene are LGHNA and YNFKEQ. This CDR3 has 15 amino acids. Trimming took 4 bases from V and 5 from J; bases not matched to a gene: 10. The CDR3 DNA follows: TGTGCCAGCAGCCCGGCCCGAGCGGGGATGGAGACCCAGTACTTC. Translation gives CASSPARAGMETQYF.